Sequencing of this TCR beta chain was carried out in a study of graft-versus-host responses after intestinal transplantation. Produced via immunoSEQ multiplex PCR; TCRdb's table is partial and in-frame only. The table lists more than 65,000 clones, 85% to 90% of them singletons, with roughly 0.35% in the top ten. The CDR3 length is 14 residues. The germline V gene encodes CDR1 SNHLY and CDR2 FYNNEI. V was clipped by 6 bases and J by 2 bases; unmatched bases: 3. As concerns this clone: Its cognate antigen is unknown.

The origin of this receptor is a human donor who received an intestinal transplant. The specimen comprised unstimulated CD4+ T cells sorted from spleen or lymph node cells, sampled before intestinal transplant. The chain carries TRBV2 and TRBJ1-2, with TRBD1 matching over 10 bases. CDR3 in DNA: TGTGCCAGCAGGGGGACAGGGGAAAACTATGGCTACACCTTC. Protein: CASRGTGENYGYTF.